These 2 T cell receptor beta chains were all obtained from the same sample, sequenced in a study of post-analysis software for immune sequencing data. Broader study findings: Five or six TRBV segments were significantly more frequent in patients than in controls. TRBV5-6, TRBV5-1 and TRBV20-1 were among these segments.

For these receptors, no antigen is known. Carried by the TCR beta cDNA libraries were unique molecular identifiers. TCRdb ran MiXCR on the PCR reads and lists one entry per CDR3 protein. The sample shows hundreds of thousands of distinct CDR3 sequences, roughly 29% of them seen only once. Sample: blood. The receptors stem from a girl aged 10 to 17 with multiple sclerosis.

This clonotype was counted ten times or more. The gene calls are TRBV4-3 and TRBJ2-7, with no clear D. This CDR3 has 17 amino acids. Germline CDR1 and CDR2: LGHNA and YSLEER. With 1 base removed from V and 5 bases from J, the gap between germline ends came to 21 bases. CDR3 sequence reads: CASSQGISGSSHHEQYF. The CDR3 bases are TGCGCCAGCAGCCAAGGAATATCAGGTAGCAGCCACCACGAGCAGTACTTC.

There are a few counts of this clonotype. The V gene is TRBV11-2, the J gene TRBJ1-6; weak D call: TRBD1 (6 bases). The germline V gene has CDR1 SGHAT and CDR2 FQNNGV. CDR3 size: 14 residues. Trimming removed 4 bases from V and 11 bases from J, with 15 bases in between. Here the CDR3 reads CASSSLTGSAPLHF. CDR3 coding DNA: TGTGCCAGCAGCTCTCTAACAGGGTCGGCACCCCTCCACTTT. Using reference TRBV11-2 and TRBJ1-6 for the parts outside the CDR3, the full variable domain is EAGVAQSPRYKIIEKRQSVAFWCNPISGHATLYWYQQILGQGPKLLIQFQNNGVVDDSQLPKDRFSAERLKGVDSTLKIQPAKLEDSAVYLCASSSLTGSAPLHFGNGTRLTVT.